The 11 T cell receptor beta chains below all came from one sample that was sequenced in a study of T cell responses to AZD1222 COVID-19 vaccine listed by TCRdb under 2021. What this sample's time point label stands for: baseline before first vaccination. Preparation of the library involved the immunoSEQ multiplex PCR assay. Drawn from immuneACCESS, this table holds only the in-frame rearrangements with V and J called that TCRdb kept. Clones are partly lost; checked studies trace under half to an unresolved V gene and leave the rest unexplained. The sample data list some 100,000 clones, and about nine tenths of these were observed just once. The ten largest clonotypes hold under 5.5% of the sample. The sequenced sample was peripheral blood, obtained on day 0 of AZD1222 vaccination. The origin of the receptors is an adult in good health.

The chain has TRBV25-1 and TRBJ2-7, with 8 bases matching TRBD1. Trimming took 7 bases from V and 3 from J; bases not matched to a gene: 8. The length of the CDR3 is 14 residues. Germline CDR1 and CDR2: MGHDK and SYGVNS. The CDR3 region has the DNA TGTGCCAGCACCAGAAATGGACAGGGCTACGAGCAGTACTTC. The encoded protein is CASTRNGQGYEQYF.

The chain joins TRBV30 to TRBJ1-2; D not certain. This CDR3 comprises 12 residues. Germline V CDR1 and CDR2: GTSNPN, SVGIG (reference sequence). Trimming shortened V by 1 base and J by 8 bases, and 11 bases separated the two germline ends. The CDR3 region is CAWSAISGGYTF. The CDR3 nucleotides read TGTGCCTGGAGTGCCATCTCGGGGGGCTACACCTTC.

The chain combines TRBV19 with TRBJ1-6; 7 bases line up with TRBD1. J gave up 7 bases and V 7 bases, and 7 bases lay outside the gene matches. There are 14 residues in the CDR3. Germline loops: CDR1 LNHDA, CDR2 SQIVND (reference sequence). CDR3 residues: CASMGDSRNSPLHF. The CDR3 DNA follows: TGTGCCAGTATGGGGGACAGCCGAAATTCACCCCTCCACTTT.

The chain uses TRBV5-4 and TRBJ2-2; TRBD1 aligns across 7 bases. The J segment lost 3 bases and the V segment lost 5 bases, leaving 7 bases of the junction unmatched. The CDR3 contains 15 residues. Germline V lookup: CDR1 SGHNT, CDR2 YYREEE (reference sequence). CDR3 coding DNA: TGTGCCAGCAGAACAACGGGACAGCACACCGGGGAGCTGTTTTTT. Its translation: CASRTTGQHTGELFF.

The chain has TRBV23-1 and TRBJ1-2; 8 bases match TRBD1. TRBV23-1 is an ORF, and what it does is uncertain. With V trimmed by 2 bases and J by 3 bases, 8 bases remained unmatched. The CDR3 has 16 amino acids. The CDR3 sequence is CASSQIYRGKDYGYTF. DNA of the CDR3: TGCGCCAGCAGTCAAATCTACAGGGGGAAGGACTATGGCTACACCTTC.

The chain links TRBV7-3 to TRBJ2-7; TRBD1 matches at 7 bases. The CDR3 has 17 amino acids. CDR1 is SGHTA and CDR2 is FQGTGA in the germline V gene. V lost 0 bases and J lost 0; bases outside the gene matches: 8. Written as DNA, the CDR3 is TGTGCCAGCAGCTTAACGGGCCTAGGGACAGACTCCTACGAGCAGTACTTC. The encoded protein is CASSLTGLGTDSYEQYF.

This clone was recorded only once. This chain joins TRBV7-2 and TRBJ2-1; D may match TRBD1 or TRBD2 (6 bases each). CDR3 length equals 16 residues. The V and J ends lost 5 bases and 9 bases respectively, with 23 bases between them. Germline V gene sequence: CDR1 SGHTA, CDR2 FQGNSA. In DNA form, the CDR3 reads TGTGCCAGCAGCCATCTAGGGGGGACTGGGGCGGGTGAGCAGTTCTTC. Encoded protein: CASSHLGGTGAGEQFF.

The chain has TRBV18 and TRBJ1-2; no clear D. CDR1 is KGHSH, CDR2 LQKENI, per germline. V shed 0 bases and J shed 1 base, with 0 bases lying between them. The CDR3 extends over 12 amino acids. The CDR3, as DNA: TGTGCCAGCTCACCACCTAACTATGGCTACACCTTC. Translating gives CASSPPNYGYTF.

This clone has more than one count but fewer than ten. The genes are TRBV5-1 and TRBJ1-3, with no clear D. Germline CDR1 reads SGHRS; CDR2 reads YFSETQ. The CDR3 covers 15 residues. V was cut by 3 bases and J by 0 bases, with 10 bases left in between. In DNA, the CDR3 is TGCGCCAGCAGCTCTCGAAGTAGCTCTGGAAACACCATATATTTT. Its protein product is CASSSRSSSGNTIYF.

In DNA, the CDR3 is TGTGCCTGGAGTATCAGCAGGGGAGGCTATGGCTACACCTTC. Translating gives CAWSISRGGYGYTF. The gene calls are TRBV30 and TRBJ1-2; D possibly corresponds to TRBD1 (6 bases). This CDR3 is 14 amino acids long. Trimming stripped 2 bases from V and 4 bases from J, with 14 bases between. Germline V gene lookup returns CDR1 GTSNPN and CDR2 SVGIG (reference sequence).

This clone was observed once. The chain has TRBV20-1 and TRBJ2-1; D gene unclear. This CDR3 contains 11 residues. CDR1 and CDR2 from the germline V gene are DFQATT and SNEGSKA (reference sequence). V lost 3 bases, J lost 12 bases, and 12 bases lay in between. The CDR3 here is CSASLAAGQFF. CDR3 DNA sequence: TGCAGTGCTAGTCTGGCGGCAGGGCAGTTCTTC.